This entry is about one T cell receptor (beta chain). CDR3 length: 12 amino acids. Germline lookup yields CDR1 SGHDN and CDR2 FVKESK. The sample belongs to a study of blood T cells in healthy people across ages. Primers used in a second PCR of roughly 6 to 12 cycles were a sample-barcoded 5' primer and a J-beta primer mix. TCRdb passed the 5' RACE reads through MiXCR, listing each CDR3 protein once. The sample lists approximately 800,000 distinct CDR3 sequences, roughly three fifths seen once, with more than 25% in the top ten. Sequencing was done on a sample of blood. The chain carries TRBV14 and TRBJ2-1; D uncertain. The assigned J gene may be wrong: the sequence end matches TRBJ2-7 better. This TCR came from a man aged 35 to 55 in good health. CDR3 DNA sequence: TGTGCCAGCAGCCAAGCGTACAATGAGCAGTACTTC. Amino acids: CASSQAYNEQYF.